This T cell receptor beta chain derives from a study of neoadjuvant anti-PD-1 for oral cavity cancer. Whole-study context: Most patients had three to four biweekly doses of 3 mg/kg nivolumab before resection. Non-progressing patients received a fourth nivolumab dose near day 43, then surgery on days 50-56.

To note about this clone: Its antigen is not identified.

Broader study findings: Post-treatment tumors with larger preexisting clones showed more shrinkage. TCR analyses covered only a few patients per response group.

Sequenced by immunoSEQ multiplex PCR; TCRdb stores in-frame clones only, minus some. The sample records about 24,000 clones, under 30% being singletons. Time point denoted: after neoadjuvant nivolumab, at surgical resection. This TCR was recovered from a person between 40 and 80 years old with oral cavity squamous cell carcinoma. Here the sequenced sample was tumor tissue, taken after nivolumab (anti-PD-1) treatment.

The CDR3 DNA follows: TGTGCCAGCAGCACCTCCTACGAGCAGTACTTC. It yields the protein CASSTSYEQYF. The chain is built from TRBV28 and TRBJ2-7; D call uncertain. V lost 6 bases, J lost 0 bases, and 3 bases lay in between. Per germline, CDR1 MDHEN and CDR2 SYDVKM. This CDR3 is 11 amino acids long.